Included here is one T cell receptor (beta chain) sequence, with context. The CDR3 sequence is 14 residues long. From germline, CDR1 is MNHEY and CDR2 SVGAGI. This specimen belongs to a study of blood T cell repertoires in COVID-19. Study details: The analysed material was cDNA or gDNA that came from T cells, B-cell-depleted T cells, or PBMCs.

Some clones are missing from TCRdb's copy, which holds only in-frame ones; the method was immunoSEQ multiplex PCR. The sample has around 280,000 clones, roughly 89% seen once. This sequence joins TRBV6-5 and TRBJ1-1; 10 bases align to TRBD1. The receptor was derived from a woman aged 30 to 39 with COVID-19, enrolled during active disease. Input material: peripheral blood. This CDR3 is CSREGDRGDTEAFF. CDR3 sequence (DNA): TGTTCACGGGAGGGGGACAGGGGAGACACTGAAGCTTTCTTT.